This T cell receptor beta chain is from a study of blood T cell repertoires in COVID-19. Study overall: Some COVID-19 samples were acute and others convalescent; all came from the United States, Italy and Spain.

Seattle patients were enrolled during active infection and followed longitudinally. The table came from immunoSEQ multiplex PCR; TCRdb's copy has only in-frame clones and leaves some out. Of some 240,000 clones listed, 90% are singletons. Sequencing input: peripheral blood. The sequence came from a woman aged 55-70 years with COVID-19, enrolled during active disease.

The CDR3 bases are TGTGCCAGCAGTTTTGGGACACCGAACACTGAAGCTTTCTTT. Amino acid sequence: CASSFGTPNTEAFF. This sequence joins TRBV27 and TRBJ1-1; D is possibly TRBD1 (6 bases). Per germline, CDR1 MNHEY and CDR2 SMNVEV (reference sequence). This CDR3 comprises 14 residues. V shed 3 bases and J shed 1 base, with 9 bases lying between them.